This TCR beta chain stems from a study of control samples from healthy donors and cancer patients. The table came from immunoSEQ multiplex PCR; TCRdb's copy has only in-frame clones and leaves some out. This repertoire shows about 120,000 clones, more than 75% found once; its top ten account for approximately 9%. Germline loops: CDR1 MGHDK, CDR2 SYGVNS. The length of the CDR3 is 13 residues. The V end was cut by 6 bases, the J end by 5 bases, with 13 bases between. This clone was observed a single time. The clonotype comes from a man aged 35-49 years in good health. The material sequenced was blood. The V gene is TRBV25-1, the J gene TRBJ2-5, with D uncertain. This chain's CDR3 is CASRPAREETQYF. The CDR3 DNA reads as TGTGCCAGCAGGCCGGCCCGCGAGGAGACCCAGTACTTC.